These 2 T cell receptor beta chains were all obtained from the same sample, sequenced in a study of cytomegalovirus exposure and HLA in healthy donors. This PCR relied on a set of 60 Vbeta primers and 13 Jbeta primers. The table came from immunoSEQ multiplex PCR; TCRdb's copy has only in-frame clones and leaves some out. This table has 250,000 to 350,000 clones, around 86% appearing once. The specimen sequenced was PBMCs. These TCRs come from a man aged 40-55 years in good health and CMV-seropositive.

J is TRBJ2-3 and V is TRBV29-1, with TRBD1 matching 7 bases. Germline loops: CDR1 SQVTM, CDR2 ANQGSEA. This CDR3 has 12 residues. The V and J ends lost 4 bases and 4 bases, in that order; junction bases with no gene match: 2. The CDR3 nucleotides are TGCAGCGTTGGACAGGGATCAGATACGCAGTATTTT. The encoded protein is CSVGQGSDTQYF.

V is TRBV19 and J is TRBJ2-7, with 8 bases aligning to TRBD1. Germline V gene sequence: CDR1 LNHDA, CDR2 SQIVND (reference sequence). The CDR3 totals 14 residues. Trimming cost V 3 bases and J 3 bases; bases outside gene matches: 4. Written as DNA, the CDR3 is TGTGCCAGTAGTATGGCCAGGGGGCTCTACGAGCAGTACTTC. This gives the protein CASSMARGLYEQYF.